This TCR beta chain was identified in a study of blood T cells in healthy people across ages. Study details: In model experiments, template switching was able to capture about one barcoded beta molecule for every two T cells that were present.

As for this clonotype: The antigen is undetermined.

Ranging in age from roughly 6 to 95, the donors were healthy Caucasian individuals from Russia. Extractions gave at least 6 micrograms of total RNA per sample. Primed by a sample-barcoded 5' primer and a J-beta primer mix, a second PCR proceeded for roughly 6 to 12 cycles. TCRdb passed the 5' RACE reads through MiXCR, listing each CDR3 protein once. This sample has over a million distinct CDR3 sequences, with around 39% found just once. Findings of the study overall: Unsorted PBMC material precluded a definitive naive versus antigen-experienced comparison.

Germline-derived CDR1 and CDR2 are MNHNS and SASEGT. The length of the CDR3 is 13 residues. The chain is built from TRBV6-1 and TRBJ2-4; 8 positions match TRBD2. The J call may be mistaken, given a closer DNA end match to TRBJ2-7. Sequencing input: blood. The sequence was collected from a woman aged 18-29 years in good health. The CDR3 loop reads CASINGGENEQYF. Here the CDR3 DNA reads TGTGCCAGCATTAACGGGGGGGAGAACGAGCAGTACTTC.